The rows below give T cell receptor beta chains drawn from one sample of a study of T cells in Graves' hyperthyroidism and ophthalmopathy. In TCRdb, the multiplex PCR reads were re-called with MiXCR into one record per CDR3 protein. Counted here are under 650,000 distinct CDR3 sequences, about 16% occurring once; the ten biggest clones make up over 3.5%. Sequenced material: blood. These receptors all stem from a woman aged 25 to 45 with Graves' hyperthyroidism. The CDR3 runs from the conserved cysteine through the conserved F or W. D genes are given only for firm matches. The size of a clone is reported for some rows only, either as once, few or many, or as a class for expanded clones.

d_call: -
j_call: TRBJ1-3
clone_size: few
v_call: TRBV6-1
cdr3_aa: CASSEVRVGPGNTIYF
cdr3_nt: TGTGCCAGCAGTGAGGTCAGGGTGGGACCTGGAAACACCATATATTTT

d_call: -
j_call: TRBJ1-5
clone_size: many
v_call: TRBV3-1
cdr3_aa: CASSQGNQGWQPQHF
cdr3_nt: TGTGCCAGCAGCCAAGGGAACCAGGGTTGGCAGCCCCAGCATTTT

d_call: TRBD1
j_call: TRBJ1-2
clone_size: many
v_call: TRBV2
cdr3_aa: CASSARTGAFGYTF
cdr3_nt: TGTGCCAGCAGTGCAAGGACAGGGGCATTTGGCTACACCTTC

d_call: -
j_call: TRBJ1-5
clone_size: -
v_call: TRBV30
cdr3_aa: CAWNLTNQPQHF
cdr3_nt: TGTGCCTGGAATTTGACAAATCAGCCCCAGCATTTT

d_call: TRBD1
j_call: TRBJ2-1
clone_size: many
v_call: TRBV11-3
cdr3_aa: CASSLGTDNEQFF
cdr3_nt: TGCGCCAGCAGCTTGGGGACAGACAATGAGCAGTTCTTC

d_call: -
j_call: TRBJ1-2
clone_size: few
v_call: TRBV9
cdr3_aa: CASSVGGGTYGYTF
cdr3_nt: TGTGCCAGCAGCGTCGGGGGGGGTACCTATGGCTACACCTTC

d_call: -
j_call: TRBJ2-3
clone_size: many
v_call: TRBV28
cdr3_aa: CASTDNRAGTDTQYF
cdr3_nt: TGTGCCAGCACCGACAACAGGGCCGGGACAGATACGCAGTATTTT

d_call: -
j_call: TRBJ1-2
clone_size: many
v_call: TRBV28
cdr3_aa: CASSSGQQYGYTF
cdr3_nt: TGTGCCAGCAGTTCTGGACAGCAGTATGGCTACACCTTC

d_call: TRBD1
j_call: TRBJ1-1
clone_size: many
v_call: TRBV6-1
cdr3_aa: CASSTGTVNTEAFF
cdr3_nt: TGTGCCAGCAGTACCGGGACAGTGAACACTGAAGCTTTCTTT

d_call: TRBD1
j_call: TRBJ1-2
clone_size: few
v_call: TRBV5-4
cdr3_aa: CASSYDRGYGYTF
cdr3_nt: TGTGCCAGCAGTTATGACAGGGGATATGGCTACACCTTC

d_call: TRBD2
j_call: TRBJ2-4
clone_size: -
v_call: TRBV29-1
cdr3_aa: CSVEGGSRNIQYF
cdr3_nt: TGCAGCGTTGAGGGGGGGTCTCGAAACATTCAGTACTTC

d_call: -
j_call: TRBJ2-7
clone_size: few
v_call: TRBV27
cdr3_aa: CASSLGGRPYEQYF
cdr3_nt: TGTGCCAGCAGTTTAGGGGGGCGTCCCTACGAGCAGTACTTC

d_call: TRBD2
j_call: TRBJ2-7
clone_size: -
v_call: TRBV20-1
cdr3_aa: CSANLGTSGRARKQYF
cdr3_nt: TGCAGTGCAAACCTCGGGACTAGCGGGAGGGCCCGGAAGCAGTACTTC

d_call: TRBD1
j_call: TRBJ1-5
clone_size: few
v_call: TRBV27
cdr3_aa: CASSLSRQGPNQPQHF
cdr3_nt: TGTGCCAGCAGTTTATCGCGACAGGGTCCTAATCAGCCCCAGCATTTT

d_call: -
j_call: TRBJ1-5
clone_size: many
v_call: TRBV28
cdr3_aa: CASKMGGNQPQHF
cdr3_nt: TGTGCCAGCAAAATGGGAGGGAATCAGCCCCAGCATTTT

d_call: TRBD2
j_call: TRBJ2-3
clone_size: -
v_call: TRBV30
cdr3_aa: CAWIPERASGRAYTQYF
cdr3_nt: TGTGCCTGGATACCAGAACGGGCTAGCGGGAGGGCCTATACGCAGTATTTT

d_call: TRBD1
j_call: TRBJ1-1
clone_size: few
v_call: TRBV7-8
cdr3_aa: CASSLASGGDRDSAFF
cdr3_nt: TGTGCCAGCAGCTTAGCGAGTGGAGGGGACAGGGATTCGGCTTTCTTT

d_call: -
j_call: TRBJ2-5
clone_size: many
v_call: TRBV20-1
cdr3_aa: CSARLGWGETQYF
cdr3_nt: TGCAGTGCTAGGCTGGGTTGGGGGGAGACCCAGTACTTC

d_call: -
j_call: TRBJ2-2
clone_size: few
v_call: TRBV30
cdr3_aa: CAWSGGVSGGELFF
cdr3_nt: TGTGCCTGGAGTGGCGGGGTCAGCGGCGGGGAGCTGTTTTTT

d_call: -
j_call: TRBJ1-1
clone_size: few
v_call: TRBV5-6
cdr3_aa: CASSLRTLRNTEAFF
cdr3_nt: TGTGCCAGCAGCTTAAGGACGTTAAGAAACACTGAAGCTTTCTTT

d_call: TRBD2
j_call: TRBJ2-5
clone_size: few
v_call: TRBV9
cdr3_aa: CASSVVSGVQETQYF
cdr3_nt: TGTGCCAGCAGCGTAGTTAGCGGGGTTCAAGAGACCCAGTACTTC

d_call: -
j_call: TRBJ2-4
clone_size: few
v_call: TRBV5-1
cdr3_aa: CASGKNIQYF
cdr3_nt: TGCGCCAGTGGCAAAAACATTCAGTACTTC

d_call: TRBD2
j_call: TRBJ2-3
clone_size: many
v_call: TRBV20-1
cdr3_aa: CSARVAGATTDTQYF
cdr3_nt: TGCAGTGCTAGAGTAGCGGGAGCCACCACAGATACGCAGTATTTT

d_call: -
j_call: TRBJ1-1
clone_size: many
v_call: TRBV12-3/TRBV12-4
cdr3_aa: CASSAGQFMNTEAFF
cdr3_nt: TGTGCCAGCAGTGCGGGACAATTTATGAACACTGAAGCTTTCTTT

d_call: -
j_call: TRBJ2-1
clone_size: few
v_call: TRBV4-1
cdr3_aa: CASSYTSYNEQFF
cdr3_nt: TGCGCCAGCAGTTATACTAGCTACAATGAGCAGTTCTTC

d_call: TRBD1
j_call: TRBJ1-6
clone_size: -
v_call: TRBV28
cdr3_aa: CASSFRLTGGGSPLHF
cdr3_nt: TGTGCCAGCAGTTTCCGACTCACAGGGGGCGGCTCACCCCTCCACTTT

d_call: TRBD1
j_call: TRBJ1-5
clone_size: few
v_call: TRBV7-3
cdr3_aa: CASGQGPNQPQHF
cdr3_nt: TGTGCCAGTGGACAGGGTCCCAATCAGCCCCAGCATTTT

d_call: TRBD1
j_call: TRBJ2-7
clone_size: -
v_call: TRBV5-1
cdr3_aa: CASSLEQGNRVEQYF
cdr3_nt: TGCGCCAGCAGCTTGGAACAGGGGAACAGGGTCGAGCAGTACTTC

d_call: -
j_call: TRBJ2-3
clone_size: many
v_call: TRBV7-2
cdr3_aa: CASSAPVAIFTDTQYF
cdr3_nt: TGTGCCAGCAGCGCCCCCGTTGCTATTTTCACAGATACGCAGTATTTT

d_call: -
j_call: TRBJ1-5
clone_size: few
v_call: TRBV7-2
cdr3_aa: CASSLEGGYNQPQHF
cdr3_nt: TGTGCCAGCAGCTTAGAGGGCGGTTACAATCAGCCCCAGCATTTT

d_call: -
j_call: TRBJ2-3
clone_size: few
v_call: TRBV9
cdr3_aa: CASSEGVTGMADTQYF
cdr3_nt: TGTGCCAGCAGCGAGGGGGTAACGGGGATGGCAGATACGCAGTATTTT

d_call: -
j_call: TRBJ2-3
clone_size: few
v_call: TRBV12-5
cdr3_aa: CASASQGSTDTQYF
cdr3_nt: TGTGCTAGTGCATCCCAGGGGAGCACAGATACGCAGTATTTT

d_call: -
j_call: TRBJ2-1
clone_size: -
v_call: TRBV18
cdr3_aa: CASSPDPAIEQFF
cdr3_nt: TGTGCCAGCTCACCAGATCCTGCGATTGAGCAGTTCTTC

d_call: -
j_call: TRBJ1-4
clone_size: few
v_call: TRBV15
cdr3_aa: CATSRAQGRGNEKLFF
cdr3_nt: TGTGCCACCAGCAGAGCTCAGGGGCGCGGTAATGAAAAACTGTTTTTT

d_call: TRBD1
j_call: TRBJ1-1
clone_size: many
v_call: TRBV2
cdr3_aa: CASSDFLGQGENTEAFF
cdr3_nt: TGTGCCAGCAGTGACTTCCTGGGACAGGGGGAGAACACTGAAGCTTTCTTT

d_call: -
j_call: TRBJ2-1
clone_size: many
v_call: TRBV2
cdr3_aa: CASSGRLGLTSSYNEQFF
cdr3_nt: TGTGCCAGCAGTGGCCGATTAGGACTGACGAGCTCCTACAATGAGCAGTTCTTC

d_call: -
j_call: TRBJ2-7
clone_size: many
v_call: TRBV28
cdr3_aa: CASKTTVGEQYF
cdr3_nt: TGTGCCAGCAAGACTACCGTCGGGGAGCAGTACTTC

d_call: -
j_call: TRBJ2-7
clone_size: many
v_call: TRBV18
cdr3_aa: CASSPMDGSYEQYF
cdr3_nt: TGTGCCAGCTCGCCTATGGACGGATCCTACGAGCAGTACTTC

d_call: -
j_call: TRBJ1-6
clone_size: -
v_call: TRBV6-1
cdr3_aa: CASSEGGGISSLHF
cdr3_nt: TGTGCCAGCAGTGAAGGTGGGGGTATTTCATCCCTCCACTTT

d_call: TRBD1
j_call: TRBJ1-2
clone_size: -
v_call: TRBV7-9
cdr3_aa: CASSQTGADYGYTF
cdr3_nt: TGTGCCAGCAGCCAGACAGGGGCGGACTATGGCTACACCTTC

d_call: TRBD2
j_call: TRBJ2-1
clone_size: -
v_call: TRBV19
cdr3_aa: CASIISGRDNEQFF
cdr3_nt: TGTGCCAGTATAATTAGCGGGAGGGACAATGAGCAGTTCTTC